Below, 22 T cell receptor beta chains from the same sample are listed, as sequenced in a study of siplizumab effects on memory and regulatory T cells. The data were produced by immunoSEQ multiplex PCR, yet TCRdb's version contains in-frame clones alone and is incomplete. The data show approximately 120,000 clones, 93% seen once. Sequencing was done on a sample of non-Treg CD4+ T cells sorted from blood. These receptors were obtained from a human donor in good health.

The rearrangement uses TRBV6-6 and TRBJ2-3; no clear D gene. The CDR3 is made up of 16 amino acids. The germline V gene has CDR1 MNHNY and CDR2 SVGAGI (reference sequence). Deletions cut 0 bases from V and 2 bases from J, with 12 bases between. The CDR3: CASSYSTLIHTDTQYF. CDR3 in DNA: TGTGCCAGCAGTTACTCGACACTTATACACACAGATACGCAGTATTTT.

This chain joins TRBV9 and TRBJ1-1, with D maybe TRBD1 (6 bases). The V end was cut by 4 bases, the J end by 4 bases, with 17 bases between. The CDR3 loop spans 15 amino acids. The V gene's germline CDR1 is SGDLS and CDR2 YYNGEE. CDR3 sequence reads: CASSSLPGGGTEAFF. The CDR3 DNA reads TGTGCCAGCAGCTCTTTACCGGGGGGCGGCACTGAAGCTTTCTTT.

The chain combines TRBV7-7 with TRBJ2-1; 14 bases map to TRBD2. Trimming took 4 bases from V and 8 from J; bases not matched to a gene: 4. Germline V CDR1 and CDR2: SSHAT, FNYEAQ (reference sequence). The length of the CDR3 is 15 residues. CDR3 in DNA: TGTGCCAGCAGCTCGGGACTAGCGGGGGTATATGAGCAGTTCTTC. This gives the protein CASSSGLAGVYEQFF.

The V gene is TRBV6-1, the J gene TRBJ2-7; the match to TRBD1 covers 10 bases. Germline CDR1 and CDR2: MNHNS and SASEGT. The CDR3 is 14 residues long. The V gene end was trimmed by 6 bases and the J gene end by 2 bases; junction bases not matched to a gene: 4. The CDR3 reads CASSDRGRTYEQYF. The DNA of the CDR3 is TGTGCCAGCAGCGACAGGGGGCGCACCTACGAGCAGTACTTC.

The chain combines TRBV10-3 with TRBJ1-2, with unresolved D. This CDR3 has 14 amino acids. Trimming stripped 3 bases from V and 0 bases from J, with 8 bases between. Germline CDR1 reads ENHRY; CDR2 reads SYGVKD. The CDR3 loop reads CAISDRVANYGYTF. In DNA, the CDR3 is TGTGCCATCAGTGATCGGGTCGCTAACTATGGCTACACCTTC.

The CDR3 DNA follows: TGTGCCAGTAGTGAGCAGTCGAACACCGGGGAGCTGTTTTTT. Amino acids: CASSEQSNTGELFF. The chain links TRBV19 to TRBJ2-2; no definite D call. The CDR3 loop spans 14 amino acids. Trimming stripped 5 bases from V and 0 bases from J, with 7 bases between. CDR1 and CDR2 (germline): LNHDA, SQIVND (reference sequence). The full variable domain, in which reference TRBV19 and TRBJ2-2 provide the parts outside the CDR3, is DGGITQSPKYLFRKEGQNVTLSCEQNLNHDAMYWYRQDPGQGLRLIYYSQIVNDFQKGDIAEGYSVSREKKESFPLTVTSAQKNPTAFYLCASSEQSNTGELFFGEGSRLTVL.

The V and J genes are TRBV6-6 and TRBJ2-5; the D gene is possibly TRBD2 (7 bases). Germline V CDR1 and CDR2: MNHNY, SVGAGI (reference sequence). The CDR3 is 15 amino acids. V lost 0 bases, J lost 5 bases, and 13 bases lay in between. CDR3 in amino acids: CASSYSRGGGETQYF. CDR3 bases: TGTGCCAGCAGTTACTCGAGGGGAGGGGGTGAGACCCAGTACTTC.

The chain employs TRBV10-3 and TRBJ2-7; D may correspond to TRBD1 or TRBD2 (6 bases each). Germline CDR1 reads ENHRY; CDR2 reads SYGVKD. The CDR3 is 15 residues long. V was trimmed by 7 bases and J by 3 bases, leaving 19 bases between them. CDR3 sequence: CAIKTGANPHYEQYF. CDR3 in DNA: TGTGCCATCAAAACGGGGGCGAATCCCCACTACGAGCAGTACTTC.

The J gene is TRBJ2-7, the V gene TRBV5-1, with a possible D match to TRBD1 (6 bases). Trimming stripped 3 bases from V and 2 bases from J, with 18 bases between. Per germline, CDR1 SGHRS and CDR2 YFSETQ. The CDR3 spans 16 residues. The CDR3 nucleotides read TGCGCCAGCAGCTGGGCCTTGGACAGCCCTCCCTACGAGCAGTACTTC. Translating it yields CASSWALDSPPYEQYF. The whole variable domain, remainder taken from reference TRBV5-1 and TRBJ2-7, is KAGVTQTPRYLIKTRGQQVTLSCSPISGHRSVSWYQQTPGQGLQFLFEYFSETQRNKGNFPGRFSGRQFSNSRSEMNVSTLELGDSALYLCASSWALDSPPYEQYFGPGTRLTVT.

The chain couples TRBV7-6 to TRBJ1-5; TRBD1 matches at 7 bases. Per the germline V gene, CDR1 is SGHVS and CDR2 is FNYEAQ. Losses at the gene ends were 5 bases for V and 1 base for J; bases not matched to a gene: 5. This CDR3 is built from 15 residues. DNA for the CDR3: TGTGCCAGCAGCCCAGGGGGGGCAAGCAATCAGCCCCAGCATTTT. Amino acids: CASSPGGASNQPQHF.

The V call is TRBV7-9, the J call TRBJ2-3; 7 bases fit TRBD2. Germline-derived CDR1 and CDR2 are SEHNR and FQNEAQ (reference sequence). The V and J ends lost 4 bases and 4 bases, in that order; junction bases with no gene match: 11. The CDR3 loop spans 16 amino acids. CDR3 sequence reads: CASSSLAVAGPDTQYF. The CDR3 bases are TGTGCCAGCAGCTCCCTCGCAGTAGCGGGCCCAGATACGCAGTATTTT. The full variable domain, its missing parts supplied by reference TRBV7-9 and TRBJ2-3, is DTGVSQNPRHKITKRGQNVTFRCDPISEHNRLYWYRQTLGQGPEFLTYFQNEAQLEKSRLLSDRFSAERPKGSFSTLEIQRTEQGDSAMYLCASSSLAVAGPDTQYFGPGTRLTVL.

The V call is TRBV6-5, the J call TRBJ2-7, with D unresolved. Looked up from germline, CDR1 is MNHEY and CDR2 is SVGAGI. Trimming took 4 bases from V and 3 from J, leaving 16 bases between them. The CDR3 has 15 amino acids. CDR3 coding DNA: TGTGCCAGCAGTTCGGGTAGGGCTGCTGTCTACGAGCAGTACTTC. This translates into CASSSGRAAVYEQYF.

The V gene is TRBV7-3, the J gene TRBJ1-2, with TRBD1 matching 11 bases. J was trimmed by 9 bases and V by 1 base; bases with no gene match: 4. CDR3 length equals 14 residues. The germline CDR1 and CDR2 sequences are SGHTA and FQGTGA. This CDR3 is CASSLKGQGGSYTF. CDR3 DNA: TGTGCCAGCAGCTTAAAGGGACAGGGGGGAAGCTACACCTTC.

The chain recombines TRBV6-5 with TRBJ1-1; D remains ambiguous. Germline V gives CDR1 MNHEY, CDR2 SVGAGI. The CDR3 has 15 amino acids. V was pared by 2 bases and J by 4 bases, with 14 bases between. The CDR3 coding sequence is TGTGCCAGCAGTTACGGAGGGAGGGCGAGCACTGAAGCTTTCTTT. Its translation: CASSYGGRASTEAFF.

The chain has TRBV19 and TRBJ1-1; possibly TRBD1 for D (5 bases). With 5 bases removed from V and 12 bases from J, the gap between germline ends came to 19 bases. The CDR3 consists of 13 residues. Germline values: CDR1 LNHDA, CDR2 SQIVND (reference sequence). The CDR3 DNA is TGTGCCAGTAGTTCCCCCCCGGGACTCTGGCCTTTCTTT. Translated, it gives CASSSPPGLWPFF.

The chain combines TRBV5-1 with TRBJ1-2, with a possible D match to TRBD1 (5 bases). CDR1 is SGHRS, CDR2 YFSETQ, per germline. Trimming cost V 0 bases and J 1 base, with 10 bases left between them. The CDR3 spans 15 residues. For the CDR3, the DNA is TGCGCCAGCAGCTTGGGAGTGACAGTTAACTATGGCTACACCTTC. It codes for CASSLGVTVNYGYTF.

The chain is built from TRBV6-1 and TRBJ2-7; TRBD1 might be the D (6 bases). Germline V lookup: CDR1 MNHNS, CDR2 SASEGT. Deletions cut 1 base from V and 2 bases from J, with 12 bases between. CDR3 size: 15 residues. The CDR3 region is CASSEVGHGTYEQYF. CDR3 DNA: TGTGCCAGCAGTGAAGTGGGACACGGGACCTACGAGCAGTACTTC.

The V and J genes are TRBV18 and TRBJ2-5, with TRBD2 matching 7 bases. V trimming: 8 bases; J trimming: 5 bases; junction bases outside the gene matches: 8. In germline, CDR1 is KGHSH, CDR2 LQKENI. This CDR3 is built from 13 residues. CDR3 in DNA: TGTGCCAGCGCCACTAGCGAGTCGGAGACCCAGTACTTC. Protein: CASATSESETQYF.

The chain links TRBV5-4 to TRBJ2-2; no definite D call. V lost 4 bases and J 5 bases, leaving 12 bases between the germline ends. Germline CDR1 reads SGHNT; CDR2 reads YYREEE (reference sequence). The CDR3 length is 14 residues. Written as DNA, the CDR3 is TGTGCCAGCAGCCCCTTCGGTGGAACCGGGGAGCTGTTTTTT. It encodes CASSPFGGTGELFF.

V usage is TRBV6-6 and J usage is TRBJ2-1; D remains unclear. CDR1 and CDR2 (germline): MNHNY, SVGAGI (reference sequence). CDR3 size: 16 residues. The DNA for the CDR3 is TGTGCGACAATCACAGCCGTTACTGGGTCGTACAATGAGCAGTTCTTC. It encodes CATITAVTGSYNEQFF.

The chain employs TRBV18 and TRBJ2-4, with D perhaps matching TRBD2 (6 bases). The CDR3 has 16 amino acids. The V gene lost 2 bases and the J gene lost 0 bases, with 11 bases spanning the gap. Germline assignment: CDR1 KGHSH and CDR2 LQKENI. The CDR3 reads CASSPLLAAAKNIQYF. The CDR3 DNA reads TGTGCCAGCTCACCATTACTAGCAGCAGCCAAAAACATTCAGTACTTC.

The chain uses TRBV18 and TRBJ1-1; D remains unclear. The CDR3 consists of 15 residues. V dropped 0 bases and J dropped 1 base, with 9 bases sitting between them. CDR1 KGHSH and CDR2 LQKENI come from the germline V gene. CDR3 region: CASSPPPYSNTEAFF. In DNA, the CDR3 is TGTGCCAGCTCACCACCTCCCTACTCGAACACTGAAGCTTTCTTT.